The TCR beta chain described here comes from a study of T cells in Graves' hyperthyroidism and ophthalmopathy. Regions amplified from RNA transcripts were the TCR beta CDR3 regions. First-round RT-PCR of the TCR CDR3 relied on the HTBI primer set. TCRdb analysed the multiplex PCR reads with MiXCR anew, one entry per CDR3 protein. The sample lists some 300,000 distinct CDR3 sequences; roughly an eighth were seen once. The CDR3 totals 14 residues. Germline CDR1 is SNHLY and CDR2 is FYNNEI. The ends were cut back, 5 bases at V and 6 bases at J, with 15 bases in the middle. In its sample, this clonotype was seen many times. Patients between 18 and 65 years old had hyperthyroidism, newly diagnosed and lasting under 2 months. Uncontrolled infection, other autoimmune disease, pregnancy or lactation led to exclusion.

Sequenced sample: blood. This clonotype was obtained from a woman aged 40 to 49 with Graves' hyperthyroidism. The chain uses TRBV2 and TRBJ2-3; tentative D call: TRBD1 (7 bases). The CDR3, as DNA: TGTGCCAGCAGTAGCGGAGGGGGCTACGATACGCAGTATTTT. Amino acid sequence: CASSSGGGYDTQYF.